Following are 18 T cell receptor beta chains from one sample sequenced in a study of monozygotic twins with inflammatory bowel disease. From its re-call of the 5' RACE reads, TCRdb lists each CDR3 protein once, without DNA. The sample table sets out over 150,000 distinct CDR3 sequences. The specimen was blood. The receptors originated from a human donor with ulcerative colitis or Crohn's disease, or a healthy co-twin of an affected twin (not recorded which).

The chain recombines TRBV18 with TRBJ1-2; TCRdb's D call of TRBD1 is untestable without DNA. Germline-derived CDR1 and CDR2 are KGHSH and LQKENI. This CDR3 contains 15 residues. The CDR3 reads CASSPTQGMVDGYTF.

The rearrangement joins TRBV10-3 to TRBJ1-1; TCRdb's D call of TRBD1 is untestable without DNA. Germline CDR1 ENHRY, CDR2 SYGVKD. This CDR3 is built from 14 residues. The CDR3 loop reads CAISEDPRNTEAFF.

The chain employs TRBV19 and TRBJ2-1; TCRdb selects TRBD2, and the lack of DNA leaves this call unchecked. The germline CDR1 and CDR2 sequences are LNHDA and SQIVND (reference sequence). CDR3 length equals 16 residues. This CDR3 reads CASSIMTSGGDNEQFF.

The chain uses TRBV11-3 and TRBJ2-1; there is no DNA to check the TCRdb D call of TRBD1. The CDR3 has 13 amino acids. Germline CDR1 reads SGHNT; CDR2 reads YENEEA. CDR3: CASSSAGPGMEFF.

The genes are TRBV5-6 and TRBJ1-2. Germline assignment: CDR1 SGHDT and CDR2 YYEEEE. The CDR3 has 14 residues. The CDR3 is CASSLGSGNYGHTF.

The chain has TRBV20-1 and TRBJ2-7; TCRdb lists TRBD2, though no DNA is available to test this call. The germline V gene encodes CDR1 DFQATT and CDR2 SNEGSKA (reference sequence). The CDR3 has 16 amino acids. CDR3: CSARNVEREPSYEQYF.

The V call is TRBV20-1, the J call TRBJ2-7; TCRdb designates TRBD2, a call that cannot be tested without DNA. Germline CDR1 DFQATT, CDR2 SNEGSKA (reference sequence). The CDR3 covers 14 residues. CDR3 sequence reads: CSARGLAGSYEQYF.

The chain employs TRBV20-1 and TRBJ2-7. CDR1 is DFQATT, CDR2 SNEGSKA, per germline (reference sequence). The CDR3 extends over 13 amino acids. Here the CDR3 reads CSAPDRSSYEQYF.

The chain recombines TRBV12-3 or TRBV12-4 with TRBJ2-5; TCRdb indicates TRBD2, and absent DNA this call remains unverified. This CDR3 comprises 14 residues. The CDR3: CASSRKVPRETQYF.

The V call is TRBV5-1, the J call TRBJ2-7; TCRdb gives TRBD1 as the D gene, but with no DNA this cannot be confirmed. This CDR3 is built from 15 residues. Germline-derived CDR1 and CDR2 are SGHRS and YFSETQ. The CDR3 sequence: CASSPQGTGPNEQYF.

V usage is TRBV6-4 and J usage is TRBJ2-3; TCRdb outputs TRBD1, but without DNA this stays unchecked. The germline V gene encodes CDR1 MRHNA and CDR2 SNTAGT. The CDR3 is made up of 14 amino acids. Here the CDR3 reads CASSDSQATDTQYF.

The chain joins TRBV18 to TRBJ1-3. The germline gives CDR1 KGHSH, CDR2 LQKENI. This CDR3 has 14 residues. The CDR3 spells CASSPPENRNTIYF.

The chain employs TRBV28 and TRBJ1-5; TCRdb lists TRBD1, though no DNA is available to test this call. The CDR3 has 16 amino acids. CDR1 and CDR2 from the germline V gene are MDHEN and SYDVKM. The CDR3 protein is CASSFSQGRRNQPQHF.

The chain employs TRBV15 and TRBJ1-5. Germline lookup yields CDR1 LNHNV and CDR2 YYDKDF (reference sequence). This CDR3 has 13 residues. CDR3 sequence: CATSRGANQPQHF.

V and J are TRBV18 and TRBJ1-2; TCRdb indicates TRBD1, and absent DNA this call remains unverified. This CDR3 has 17 residues. The germline V gene has CDR1 KGHSH and CDR2 LQKENI. The CDR3 is CASSPTGTGGEGYGYTF.

The CDR3 sequence is CASSKALVGTGQEYEQYF. V usage is TRBV21-1 and J usage is TRBJ2-7; TCRdb names TRBD1, which stays unverified in the absence of DNA. TRBV21-1 is a known pseudogene. This CDR3 comprises 18 residues.

The V gene is TRBV20-1, the J gene TRBJ2-7; the D call from TCRdb, TRBD2, cannot be confirmed without DNA. The CDR3 spans 14 residues. Germline V gene data show CDR1 as DFQATT and CDR2 as SNEGSKA (reference sequence). CDR3 residues: CSALDLAGGYEQYF.

This rearrangement joins TRBV7-2 to TRBJ2-1; as DNA is missing, the TRBD1 call by TCRdb cannot be tested. The germline gives CDR1 SGHTA, CDR2 FQGNSA. The CDR3 runs 15 residues. CDR3 protein: CASSLAGANYNEQFF.